These 17 T cell receptor beta chains were sequenced from one sample in a study of T cell repertoires in ileal Crohn's disease. Data came from immunoSEQ multiplex PCR; TCRdb stores just in-frame clones and leaves some out. This sample has under 5,000 clones; 65% to 70% occur once, and the top ten carry approximately 16%. Sequencing was carried out using ileal tissue. The receptors were gathered from an adult with Crohn's disease.

V and J are TRBV9 and TRBJ1-1, with 7 nucleotides matching TRBD1. The CDR3 covers 14 residues. The J segment lost 5 bases and the V segment lost 0 bases, leaving 4 bases of the junction unmatched. The germline gives CDR1 SGDLS, CDR2 YYNGEE. The CDR3 DNA sequence: TGTGCCAGCAGCGTAGTAGGGGGCGCAACTGAAGCTTTCTTT. Its protein is CASSVVGGATEAFF.

This chain connects TRBV10-2 to TRBJ2-5; D might be TRBD1 (6 bases). Germline V CDR1 and CDR2: WSHSY, SAAADI. Between the trimmed V and J ends, which lost 8 bases and 0 bases, there was a span of 13 bases. CDR3 length: 14 amino acids. Here the CDR3 reads CASDKQGDQETQYF. The CDR3 DNA sequence: TGCGCCAGCGATAAACAGGGAGACCAAGAGACCCAGTACTTC.

This clone was seen a few times. The rearrangement joins TRBV4-1 to TRBJ2-2; a possible D gene is TRBD1 (7 bases). CDR1 is MGHRA, CDR2 YSYEKL, per germline. Trimming took 0 bases from V and 4 from J, leaving 15 bases between them. This CDR3 has 17 residues. The CDR3, as DNA: TGCGCCAGCAGCCAAGAACCGAACAGGGGAGGCACCGGGGAGCTGTTTTTT. Its translation: CASSQEPNRGGTGELFF.

V usage is TRBV11-2 and J usage is TRBJ1-1; 8 nucleotides agree with TRBD1. V dropped 5 bases and J dropped 4; count of bases not matched to a gene: 3. From germline, CDR1 is SGHAT and CDR2 FQNNGV. The CDR3 sequence is 13 residues long. Here the CDR3 reads CASSDRGITEAFF. CDR3 DNA sequence: TGTGCCAGCAGCGACAGGGGTATCACTGAAGCTTTCTTT.

This clone appeared once. An end of the junction does not agree with germline; a read error may underlie this. This chain connects TRBV5-1 to TRBJ1-2; the D is unclear. Germline V CDR1 and CDR2: SGHRS, YFSETQ. The CDR3 is 12 amino acids. CDR3: CASSLDNNGYTF. CDR3 nucleotides: TGCGCCAGCAGCTTGGATAACAATGGCTACACCTTC.

This clone was detected only once. J is TRBJ2-1 and V is TRBV28, with 7 bases that match TRBD2. In germline, CDR1 is MDHEN, CDR2 SYDVKM. CDR3 length equals 15 residues. V gave up 8 bases and J gave up 7 bases; unmatched junction bases: 14. Here the CDR3 DNA reads TGTGCCAGCCTACCCTATAGCGGGTGGGGGAATGAGCAGTTCTTC. Encoded protein: CASLPYSGWGNEQFF.

The rearrangement links TRBV13 to TRBJ2-7; 7 nucleotides agree with TRBD2. Germline loops: CDR1 PRHDT, CDR2 FYEKMQ (reference sequence). The CDR3 contains 15 residues. V gave up 3 bases and J gave up 0 bases; unmatched junction bases: 5. CDR3 DNA sequence: TGTGCCAGCAGCTTTGGGGGGGAGCTCTCCTACGAGCAGTACTTC. It yields the protein CASSFGGELSYEQYF. Complete variable domain (other parts from reference TRBV13 and TRBJ2-7): AAGVIQSPRHLIKEKRETATLKCYPIPRHDTVYWYQQGPGQDPQFLISFYEKMQSDKGSIPDRFSAQQFSDYHSELNMSSLELGDSALYFCASSFGGELSYEQYFGPGTRLTVT.

This clone came up a few times. The same CDR3 arises from other DNA sequences in this sample as well. The chain links TRBV5-1 to TRBJ2-7; D ambiguous. Germline V lookup: CDR1 SGHRS, CDR2 YFSETQ. The length of the CDR3 is 12 residues. Trimming cost V 4 bases and J 0 bases, with 5 bases left between them. CDR3 nucleotides: TGCGCCAGCAGCGCCGGCTCCTACGAGCAGTACTTC. Residues: CASSAGSYEQYF. The full variable domain, with the rest looked up from reference TRBV5-1 and TRBJ2-7, is KAGVTQTPRYLIKTRGQQVTLSCSPISGHRSVSWYQQTPGQGLQFLFEYFSETQRNKGNFPGRFSGRQFSNSRSEMNVSTLELGDSALYLCASSAGSYEQYFGPGTRLTVT.

This clone was recorded only once. The chain employs TRBV15 and TRBJ1-1, with 9 bases identical to TRBD1. Per the germline V gene, CDR1 is LNHNV and CDR2 is YYDKDF (reference sequence). After removal of 4 bases from V and 1 base from J, the junction contained 4 bases not matched to a gene. This CDR3 spans 15 amino acids. The CDR3 region is CATSKTGGGNTEAFF. In DNA, the CDR3 is TGTGCCACCAGCAAAACAGGGGGCGGGAACACTGAAGCTTTCTTT.

This clone was recorded only once. The chain carries TRBV30 and TRBJ2-7; possible D gene TRBD2, 5 bases. The CDR3 has 13 residues. The ends were cut back, 2 bases at V and 2 bases at J, with 10 bases in the middle. The germline V gene has CDR1 GTSNPN and CDR2 SVGIG (reference sequence). The CDR3 bases are TGTGCCTGGAGTAGGACCGGGGCCTACGAGCAGTACTTC. It is translated as CAWSRTGAYEQYF.

The J gene is TRBJ1-5, the V gene TRBV6-5, with unresolved D. The CDR3 loop spans 13 amino acids. Between the trimmed V and J ends, which lost 6 bases and 0 bases, there was a span of 6 bases. Germline V gene data show CDR1 as MNHEY and CDR2 as SVGAGI. CDR3 amino acids: CASRLNSNQPQHF. CDR3 bases: TGTGCCAGCAGACTCAATAGCAATCAGCCCCAGCATTTT.

This clone was counted between two and nine times. The V gene is TRBV25-1, the J gene TRBJ2-3, with 7 bases that match TRBD2. The CDR3 extends over 17 amino acids. After removal of 3 bases from V and 0 bases from J, the junction contained 9 bases not matched to a gene. CDR1 is MGHDK, CDR2 SYGVNS, per germline. CDR3 DNA sequence: TGTGCCAGCAGTGACATGGGACTAACTTCTAGCACAGATACGCAGTATTTT. It specifies CASSDMGLTSSTDTQYF.

CDR3 DNA: TGTGCCAGCAGCTTGGTAGGCAGGGGGGCTGAAGCTTTCTTT. It is translated as CASSLVGRGAEAFF. The chain employs TRBV5-6 and TRBJ1-1, with 7 bases identical to TRBD1. The CDR3 sequence is 14 residues long. Germline CDR1 is SGHDT and CDR2 is YYEEEE. V was clipped by 0 bases and J by 6 bases; unmatched bases: 5.

This clone was detected a few times. J is TRBJ1-1 and V is TRBV4-2; D is possibly TRBD1 (5 bases). The ends were cut back, 3 bases at V and 7 bases at J, with 9 bases in the middle. The CDR3 sequence is 12 residues long. Germline V gene lookup returns CDR1 LGHNA and CDR2 YNFKEQ. The DNA for the CDR3 is TGTGCCAGCAGCCAGAACAGGTATGAAGCTTTCTTT. Translated: CASSQNRYEAFF.

The V call is TRBV9, the J call TRBJ1-3; D perhaps matches TRBD1 (5 bases). Germline lookup yields CDR1 SGDLS and CDR2 YYNGEE. The CDR3 loop spans 15 amino acids. With 0 bases removed from V and 1 base from J, the gap between germline ends came to 8 bases. The CDR3 spells CASSVEGTSGNTIYF. CDR3 sequence (DNA): TGTGCCAGCAGCGTAGAGGGGACTTCTGGAAACACCATATATTTT.

The genes are TRBV9 and TRBJ2-1; 8 bases agree with TRBD2. Germline CDR1 and CDR2: SGDLS and YYNGEE. Losses at the gene ends were 2 bases for V and 0 bases for J; bases not matched to a gene: 13. The CDR3 extends over 19 amino acids. The CDR3 nucleotides are TGTGCCAGCAGCGTGGAAGCAAGGAGCGGGGGAAACTCCTACAATGAGCAGTTCTTC. Encoded protein: CASSVEARSGGNSYNEQFF.

The chain combines TRBV18 with TRBJ2-7; weak D call: TRBD1 (6 bases). Germline V gene sequence: CDR1 KGHSH, CDR2 LQKENI. V was pared by 5 bases and J by 5 bases, with 10 bases between. The CDR3 is 12 residues long. The CDR3 reads CASSETGNEQYF. The CDR3 DNA is TGTGCCAGCTCAGAAACAGGGAACGAGCAGTACTTC.